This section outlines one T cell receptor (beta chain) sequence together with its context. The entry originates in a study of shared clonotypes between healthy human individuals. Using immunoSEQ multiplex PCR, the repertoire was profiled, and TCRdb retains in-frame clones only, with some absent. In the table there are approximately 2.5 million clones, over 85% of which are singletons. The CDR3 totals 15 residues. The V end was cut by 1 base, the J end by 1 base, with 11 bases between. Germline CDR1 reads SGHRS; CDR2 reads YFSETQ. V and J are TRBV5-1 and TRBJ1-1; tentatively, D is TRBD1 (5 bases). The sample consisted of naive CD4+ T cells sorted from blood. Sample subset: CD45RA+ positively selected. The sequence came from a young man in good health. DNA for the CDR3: TGCGCCAGCAGCTTGTGGGGCCCCCAGAACACTGAAGCTTTCTTT. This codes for CASSLWGPQNTEAFF. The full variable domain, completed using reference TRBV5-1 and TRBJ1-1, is KAGVTQTPRYLIKTRGQQVTLSCSPISGHRSVSWYQQTPGQGLQFLFEYFSETQRNKGNFPGRFSGRQFSNSRSEMNVSTLELGDSALYLCASSLWGPQNTEAFFGQGTRLTVV.